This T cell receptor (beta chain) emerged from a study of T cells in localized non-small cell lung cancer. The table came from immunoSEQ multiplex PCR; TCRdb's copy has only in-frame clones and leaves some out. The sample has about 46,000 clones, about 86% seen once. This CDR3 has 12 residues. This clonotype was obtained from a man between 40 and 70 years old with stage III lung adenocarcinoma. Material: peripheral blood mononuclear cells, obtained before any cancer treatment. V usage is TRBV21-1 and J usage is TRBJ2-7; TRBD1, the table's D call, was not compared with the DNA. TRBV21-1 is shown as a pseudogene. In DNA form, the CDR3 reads TGTGCCAGCAGCCGACATCCCTACGAGCAGTACTTC. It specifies CASSRHPYEQYF.